Shown below are 23 T cell receptor beta chains from a single sample sequenced in a study of blood T cells in healthy people across ages. It was with a sample-barcoded 5' primer and a J-beta primer mix that a second PCR of about 6 to 12 cycles was run. TCRdb analysed the 5' RACE reads with MiXCR anew, one entry per CDR3 protein. The sample holds hundreds of thousands of distinct CDR3 sequences, about 51% seen once. The sequenced sample consisted of blood. The receptor source for this set is a woman of 80 years or more in good health.

This rearrangement joins TRBV11-3 to TRBJ2-5; D not resolved. V was shortened by 0 bases and J by 5 bases, with 7 bases between the two germline ends. The germline gives CDR1 SGHNT, CDR2 YENEEA. The CDR3 is 13 amino acids. The CDR3 reads CASSLDAAETQYF. The CDR3 nucleotides read TGTGCCAGCAGCTTAGACGCCGCGGAGACCCAGTACTTC.

This clonotype has only a few counts. The gene calls are TRBV25-1 and TRBJ2-7, with TRBD1 matching over 11 bases. Trimming at V came to 4 bases and at J to 2 bases, leaving 7 bases not matched to a gene. CDR1 MGHDK and CDR2 SYGVNS come from the germline V gene. CDR3 length equals 16 residues. The CDR3, as DNA: TGTGCCAGCAGTGGATCCAAGGGACAGGGGGCCTACGAGCAGTACTTC. Protein sequence: CASSGSKGQGAYEQYF.

For this clonotype: A clone one base away is much larger, so this may be a read error. V and J are TRBV12-3 or TRBV12-4 and TRBJ1-2; unclear D gene. V lost 6 bases and J lost 4, with 15 bases in between. CDR3 length: 14 residues. CDR3 loop: CASSMDGRVYGYTF. CDR3 bases: TGTGCCAGCAGCATGGACGGGAGAGTCTATGGCTACACCTTC.

A few counts support this clonotype. A clone one base away is much larger, so this may be a read error. The chain is built from TRBV20-1 and TRBJ2-7; no firm D call. From germline, CDR1 is DFQATT and CDR2 SNEGSKA (reference sequence). The CDR3 is 11 residues long. The V and J ends lost 4 bases and 7 bases respectively, with 11 bases between them. The CDR3 sequence is CSATALNEQYF. In nucleotides, the CDR3 is TGCAGTGCTACGGCATTGAATGAGCAGTACTTC.

The table lists this clonotype with many counts. The chain has TRBV4-2 and TRBJ2-1; 9 bases align to TRBD2. CDR3 length: 14 residues. J gave up 8 bases and V 4 bases, and 6 bases lay outside the gene matches. Germline V lookup: CDR1 LGHNA, CDR2 YNFKEQ. CDR3 coding DNA: TGTGCCAGCAGCCTAAAGCGGGAGGTGGATGAGCAGTTCTTC. Translation: CASSLKREVDEQFF.

Details on this clonotype: A single base separates this from a much larger clone, so it may be a read error. This chain uses TRBV7-2 with TRBJ2-1, with 10 nucleotides matching TRBD1. Per germline, CDR1 SGHTA and CDR2 FQGNSA. This CDR3 comprises 15 residues. In DNA, the CDR3 is TGTGCCAGCAGCTTCGACAGGGGGCCATACAAGGAGCAGTTCTTC. It yields the protein CASSFDRGPYKEQFF.

This clonotype has ten or more counts. The chain recombines TRBV7-2 with TRBJ2-7, with D perhaps matching TRBD1 or TRBD2 (5 bases each). The V gene's germline CDR1 is SGHTA and CDR2 FQGNSA. The CDR3 length is 16 residues. Trimming shortened V by 1 base and J by 6 bases, and 19 bases separated the two germline ends. The DNA for the CDR3 is TGTGCCAGCAGCTTAGACCCCGGGGCTAGCAGGTTCGAGCAGTACTTC. Translated: CASSLDPGASRFEQYF.

CDR3 DNA: TGCGCCAGCAACCGGGAGAGTGAGACCCAGTACTTC. Translation: CASNRESETQYF. The V call is TRBV5-1, the J call TRBJ2-5; D might be TRBD2 (6 bases). There are 12 residues in the CDR3. The V gene lost 6 bases and the J gene lost 5 bases, with 11 bases spanning the gap. The V gene's germline CDR1 is SGHRS and CDR2 YFSETQ.

This clonotype was recorded only once. This chain uses TRBV30 with TRBJ1-4, with D possibly TRBD1 on 6 matching bases. The V gene lost 2 bases and the J gene lost 6 bases, with 13 bases spanning the gap. The CDR3 length is 14 residues. Germline assignment: CDR1 GTSNPN and CDR2 SVGIG (reference sequence). The CDR3 DNA follows: TGTGCCTGGAGTCGGGGGCTGGGGGATGAAAAACTGTTTTTT. This translates into CAWSRGLGDEKLFF. The full variable domain, completed using reference TRBV30 and TRBJ1-4, is SQTIHQWPATLVQPVGSPLSLECTVEGTSNPNLYWYRQAAGRGLQLLFYSVGIGQISSEVPQNLSASRPQDRQFILSSKKLLLSDSGFYLCAWSRGLGDEKLFFGSGTQLSVL.

The rearrangement uses TRBV5-5 and TRBJ1-1; TRBD1 matches 11 bases. Trimming removed 4 bases from V and 4 bases from J; junction bases left unmatched: 12. CDR3 length: 17 amino acids. CDR1 is SGHKS and CDR2 is YYEKEE in the germline V gene (reference sequence). This CDR3 is CASSNGGVGQGGTEAFF. The CDR3 nucleotides are TGTGCCAGCAGCAACGGCGGGGTGGGACAGGGGGGCACTGAAGCTTTCTTT.

The chain has TRBV5-1 and TRBJ2-7, with a weak D call TRBD2 (6 bases). V was shortened by 2 bases and J by 0 bases, with 12 bases between the two germline ends. Germline V gives CDR1 SGHRS, CDR2 YFSETQ. The length of the CDR3 is 15 residues. The CDR3 region has the DNA TGCGCCAGCAGCTTCGGCGGGGCCAACTCCTACGAGCAGTACTTC. Amino acids: CASSFGGANSYEQYF. The entire variable domain, with the rest obtained from reference TRBV5-1 and TRBJ2-7, is as follows: KAGVTQTPRYLIKTRGQQVTLSCSPISGHRSVSWYQQTPGQGLQFLFEYFSETQRNKGNFPGRFSGRQFSNSRSEMNVSTLELGDSALYLCASSFGGANSYEQYFGPGTRLTVT.

The chain is built from TRBV7-2 and TRBJ2-5, with a weak D call TRBD1 (6 bases). This CDR3 has 15 amino acids. V lost 3 bases, J lost 3 bases, and 14 bases lay in between. The V gene's germline CDR1 is SGHTA and CDR2 FQGNSA. CDR3 residues: CASSFHWTVEETQYF. The CDR3 DNA follows: TGTGCCAGCAGCTTCCACTGGACAGTAGAAGAGACCCAGTACTTC.

J is TRBJ1-3 and V is TRBV14; no firm D call. There are 15 residues in the CDR3. Germline V lookup: CDR1 SGHDN, CDR2 FVKESK. The V end lost 0 bases, the J end lost 0 bases, and 6 bases lay between the germline ends. The chain's CDR3 is CASSQDPASGNTIYF. The DNA of the CDR3 is TGTGCCAGCAGCCAAGATCCAGCCTCTGGAAACACCATATATTTT.

This clonotype was counted ten times or more. This may arise from a read error, as a much more abundant clone is one base away. This rearrangement joins TRBV6-5 to TRBJ2-1, with unresolved D. The J call may be wrong; the DNA end is better matched by TRBJ2-7. CDR1 MNHEY and CDR2 SVGAGI come from the germline V gene. The CDR3 runs 15 residues. The CDR3 nucleotides are TGTGCCAGCAAGACGAGCTGGAGCTCCTACAATGAGCAGTACTTC. This gives the protein CASKTSWSSYNEQYF.

The rearrangement links TRBV6-2 or TRBV6-3 to TRBJ2-6, with 9 nucleotides matching TRBD1. This CDR3 is built from 19 residues. Germline V gene sequence: CDR1 MNHEY, CDR2 SVGEGT. J was trimmed by 0 bases and V by 0 bases; bases with no gene match: 6. CDR3 sequence (DNA): TGTGCCAGCAGTTACTCCCGGGACAGGGTTCTCTCTGGGGCCAACGTCCTGACTTTC. Residues: CASSYSRDRVLSGANVLTF.

This clonotype was observed many times. The chain joins TRBV12-3 or TRBV12-4 to TRBJ2-1; D call uncertain. The V and J ends lost 6 bases and 9 bases respectively, with 15 bases between them. This CDR3 is 13 amino acids long. The DNA for the CDR3 is TGTGCCAGCAGGTCCTGGAGCGACGGTGAGCAGTTCTTC. This gives the protein CASRSWSDGEQFF.

This chain connects TRBV2 to TRBJ2-2; D not certain. This CDR3 has 11 residues. V was cut by 8 bases and J by 3 bases, with 4 bases left in between. Germline V gene sequence: CDR1 SNHLY, CDR2 FYNNEI. The DNA for the CDR3 is TGTGCCAGCGACGACACCGGGGAGCTGTTTTTT. Protein: CASDDTGELFF.

The chain has TRBV5-1 and TRBJ1-1; D possibly corresponds to TRBD1 (5 bases). Trimming took off 4 bases at V and 2 bases at J, with 24 bases between the two ends. The CDR3 sequence is 18 residues long. Germline CDR1 reads SGHRS; CDR2 reads YFSETQ. CDR3 loop: CASSPFAVGGSTNTEAFF. DNA for the CDR3: TGCGCCAGCAGCCCGTTCGCCGTGGGGGGGAGCACTAACACTGAAGCTTTCTTT.

In this sample, this clonotype turned up many times. The rearrangement links TRBV28 to TRBJ2-6; maybe TRBD1 (6 bases). Germline lookup yields CDR1 MDHEN and CDR2 SYDVKM. There are 17 residues in the CDR3. The V and J ends lost 4 bases and 0 bases respectively, with 13 bases between them. The CDR3 loop reads CASSSVRGVSGANVLTF. The CDR3, as DNA: TGTGCCAGCAGTTCCGTCAGGGGAGTCTCTGGGGCCAACGTCCTGACTTTC.

The chain carries TRBV6-5 and TRBJ1-5; weak D call: TRBD1 (6 bases). V was cut by 7 bases and J by 4 bases, with 14 bases left in between. CDR3 size: 14 residues. Per the germline V gene, CDR1 is MNHEY and CDR2 is SVGAGI. DNA of the CDR3: TGTGCCAGCAAAAGTGGACAGCCAAATCAGCCCCAGCATTTT. The encoded protein is CASKSGQPNQPQHF.

The CDR3 DNA reads TGTGCCATCAAGCAGGGTGAGGGGAGGTCCTACGAGCAGTACTTC. It codes for CAIKQGEGRSYEQYF. The V and J genes are TRBV10-3 and TRBJ2-7; perhaps TRBD2 as D (6 bases). The CDR3 sequence is 15 residues long. Germline loops: CDR1 ENHRY, CDR2 SYGVKD. V was clipped by 7 bases and J by 1 base, with 17 bases between them.

Of note for this clonotype: This may come from a read error, since a much larger clone is one base off. The V and J genes are TRBV7-9 and TRBJ2-3, with a weak D call TRBD1 (5 bases). The CDR3 covers 16 residues. CDR1 SEHNR and CDR2 FQNEAQ come from the germline V gene (reference sequence). CDR3 amino acids: CTSSFQSGKSTDTQYF. The DNA of the CDR3 is TGTACCAGCAGCTTCCAATCAGGGAAGAGTACAGATACGCAGTATTTT.

J is TRBJ2-2 and V is TRBV29-1; TRBD1 is a possible D gene (5 bases). The CDR3 totals 11 residues. The V and J ends lost 6 bases and 3 bases respectively, with 5 bases between them. CDR1 is SQVTM and CDR2 is ANQGSEA in the germline V gene. In DNA form, the CDR3 reads TGCAGCGTGACAGACACCGGGGAGCTGTTTTTT. This sequence encodes CSVTDTGELFF.